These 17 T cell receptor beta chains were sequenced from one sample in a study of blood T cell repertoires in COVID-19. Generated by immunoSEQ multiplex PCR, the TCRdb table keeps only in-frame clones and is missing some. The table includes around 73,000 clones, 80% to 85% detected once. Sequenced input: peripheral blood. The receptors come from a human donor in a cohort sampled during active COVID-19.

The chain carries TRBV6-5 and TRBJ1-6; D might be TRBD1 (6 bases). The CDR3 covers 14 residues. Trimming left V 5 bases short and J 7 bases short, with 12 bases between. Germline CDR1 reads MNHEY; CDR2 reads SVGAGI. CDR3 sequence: CASSPGQQNSPLHF. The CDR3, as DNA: TGTGCCAGCAGTCCAGGACAGCAGAATTCACCCCTCCACTTT.

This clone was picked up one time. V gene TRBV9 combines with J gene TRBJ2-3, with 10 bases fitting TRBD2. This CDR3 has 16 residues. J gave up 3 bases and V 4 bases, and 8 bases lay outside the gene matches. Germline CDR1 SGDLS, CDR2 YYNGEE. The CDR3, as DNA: TGTGCCAGCAGCCACGGGCTAGCGGGGGATACAGATACGCAGTATTTT. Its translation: CASSHGLAGDTDTQYF. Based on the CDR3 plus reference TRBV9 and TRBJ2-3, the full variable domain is DSGVTQTPKHLITATGQRVTLRCSPRSGDLSVYWYQQSLDQGLQFLIQYYNGEERAKGNILERFSAQQFPDLHSELNLSSLELGDSALYFCASSHGLAGDTDTQYFGPGTRLTVL.

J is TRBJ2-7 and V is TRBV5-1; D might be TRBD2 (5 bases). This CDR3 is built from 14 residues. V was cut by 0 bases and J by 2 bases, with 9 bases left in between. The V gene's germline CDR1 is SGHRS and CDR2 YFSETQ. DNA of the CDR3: TGCGCCAGCAGCTTGGAGGGAGAACCCTACGAGCAGTACTTC. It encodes CASSLEGEPYEQYF.

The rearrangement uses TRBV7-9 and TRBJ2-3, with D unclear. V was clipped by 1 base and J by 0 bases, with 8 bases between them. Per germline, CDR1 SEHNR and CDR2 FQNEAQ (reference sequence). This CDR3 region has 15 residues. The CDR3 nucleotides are TGTGCCAGCAGCTTAGTGGGCAGTAGCACAGATACGCAGTATTTT. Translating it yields CASSLVGSSTDTQYF.

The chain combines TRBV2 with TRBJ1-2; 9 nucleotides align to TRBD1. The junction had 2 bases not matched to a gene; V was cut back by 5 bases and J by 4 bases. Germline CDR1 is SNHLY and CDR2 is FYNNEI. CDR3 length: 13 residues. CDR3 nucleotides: TGTGCCAGCAGTATGACAGGGGGCTATGGCTACACCTTC. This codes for CASSMTGGYGYTF.

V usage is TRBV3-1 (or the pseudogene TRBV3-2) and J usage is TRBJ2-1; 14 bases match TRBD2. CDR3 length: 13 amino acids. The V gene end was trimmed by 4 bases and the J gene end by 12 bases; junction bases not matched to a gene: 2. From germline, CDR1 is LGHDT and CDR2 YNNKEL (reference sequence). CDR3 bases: TGTGCCAGCAGCCCGGGACTAGCGGGGGTGCAGTTCTTC. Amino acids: CASSPGLAGVQFF.

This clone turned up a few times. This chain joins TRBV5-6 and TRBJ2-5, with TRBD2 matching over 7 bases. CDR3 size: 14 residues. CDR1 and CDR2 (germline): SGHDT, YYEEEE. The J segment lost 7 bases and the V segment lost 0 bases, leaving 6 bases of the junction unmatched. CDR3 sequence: CASSLGLAQGTQYF. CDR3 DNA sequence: TGTGCCAGCAGCTTGGGACTAGCCCAGGGGACCCAGTACTTC.

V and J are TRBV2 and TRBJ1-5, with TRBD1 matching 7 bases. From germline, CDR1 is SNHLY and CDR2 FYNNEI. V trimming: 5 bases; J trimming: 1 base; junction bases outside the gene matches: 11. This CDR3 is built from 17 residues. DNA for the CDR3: TGTGCCAGCAGTCCGGAACAGGGGTTCGTGAGCAATCAGCCCCAGCATTTT. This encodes CASSPEQGFVSNQPQHF.

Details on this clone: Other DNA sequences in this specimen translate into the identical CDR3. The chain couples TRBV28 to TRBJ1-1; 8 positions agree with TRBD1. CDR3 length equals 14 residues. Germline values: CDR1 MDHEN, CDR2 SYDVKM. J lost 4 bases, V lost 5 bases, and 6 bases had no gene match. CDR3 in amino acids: CASSLQGGSTEAFF. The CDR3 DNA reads TGTGCCAGCAGTCTACAGGGGGGATCCACTGAAGCTTTCTTT. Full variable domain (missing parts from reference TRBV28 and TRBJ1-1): DVKVTQSSRYLVKRTGEKVFLECVQDMDHENMFWYRQDPGLGLRLIYFSYDVKMKEKGDIPEGYSVSREKKERFSLILESASTNQTSMYLCASSLQGGSTEAFFGQGTRLTVV.

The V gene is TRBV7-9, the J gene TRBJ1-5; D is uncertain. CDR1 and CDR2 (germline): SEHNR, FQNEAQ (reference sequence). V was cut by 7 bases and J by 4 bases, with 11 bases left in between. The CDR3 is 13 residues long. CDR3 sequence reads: CASTLGGNQPQHF. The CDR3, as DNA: TGTGCCAGCACCCTGGGAGGGAATCAGCCCCAGCATTTT. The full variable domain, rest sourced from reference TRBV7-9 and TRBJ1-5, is DTGVSQNPRHKITKRGQNVTFRCDPISEHNRLYWYRQTLGQGPEFLTYFQNEAQLEKSRLLSDRFSAERPKGSFSTLEIQRTEQGDSAMYLCASTLGGNQPQHFGDGTRLSIL.

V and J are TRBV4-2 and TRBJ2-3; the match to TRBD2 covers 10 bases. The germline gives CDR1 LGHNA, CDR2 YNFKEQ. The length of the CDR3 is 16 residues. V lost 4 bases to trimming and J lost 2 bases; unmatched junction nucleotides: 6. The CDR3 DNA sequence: TGTGCCAGCAGCCCCCAAGCGGGGGGGCTCACAGATACGCAGTATTTT. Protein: CASSPQAGGLTDTQYF.

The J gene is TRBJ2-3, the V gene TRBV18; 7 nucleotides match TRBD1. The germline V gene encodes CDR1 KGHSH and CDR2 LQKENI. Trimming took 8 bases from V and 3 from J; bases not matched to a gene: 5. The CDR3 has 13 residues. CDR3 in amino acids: CASRWTGTDTQYF. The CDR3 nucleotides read TGTGCCAGCCGATGGACAGGAACAGATACGCAGTATTTT.

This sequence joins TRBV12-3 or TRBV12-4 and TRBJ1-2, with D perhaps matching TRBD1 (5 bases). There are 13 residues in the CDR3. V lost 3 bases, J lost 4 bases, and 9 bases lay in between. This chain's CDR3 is CASSFTGIYGYTF. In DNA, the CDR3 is TGTGCCAGCAGTTTTACAGGAATCTATGGCTACACCTTC.

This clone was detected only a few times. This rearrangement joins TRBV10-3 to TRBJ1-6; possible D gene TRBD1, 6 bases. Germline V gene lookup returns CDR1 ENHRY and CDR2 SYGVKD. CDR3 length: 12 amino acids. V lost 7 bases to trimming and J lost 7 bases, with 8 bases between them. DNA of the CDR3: TGTGCCATCATCAGGGGAAATTCACCCCTCCACTTT. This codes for CAIIRGNSPLHF.

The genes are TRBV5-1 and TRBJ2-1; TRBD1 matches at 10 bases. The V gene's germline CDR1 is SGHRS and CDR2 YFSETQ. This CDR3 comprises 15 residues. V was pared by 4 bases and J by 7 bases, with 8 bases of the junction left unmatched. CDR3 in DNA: TGCGCCAGCAGCCAGGGACAGGGGTTCGTTAATGAGCAGTTCTTC. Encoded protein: CASSQGQGFVNEQFF.

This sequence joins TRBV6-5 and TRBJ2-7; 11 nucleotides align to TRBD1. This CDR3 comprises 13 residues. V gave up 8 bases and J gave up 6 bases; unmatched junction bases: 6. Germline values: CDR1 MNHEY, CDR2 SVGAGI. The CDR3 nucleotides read TGTGCCAGCTTCTGGACAGGGGGCGTCGAGCAGTACTTC. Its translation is CASFWTGGVEQYF.

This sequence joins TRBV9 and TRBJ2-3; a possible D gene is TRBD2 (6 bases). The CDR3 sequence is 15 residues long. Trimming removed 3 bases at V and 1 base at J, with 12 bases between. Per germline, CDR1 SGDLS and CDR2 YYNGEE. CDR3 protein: CASSEAGWGTDTQYF. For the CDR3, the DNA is TGTGCCAGCAGCGAGGCGGGGTGGGGCACAGATACGCAGTATTTT.